The 12 T cell receptor beta chains given below trace back to one sample, sequenced in a study of the immune and genomic landscape of osteosarcoma. Poor-prognosis osteosarcoma patients supplied post-treatment primary, local recurrence and metastasis tumor specimens. Repertoires were generated with immunoSEQ multiplex PCR, while TCRdb's copy carries only in-frame clones and drops some. The sample shows roughly 10,000 clones, about 71% of them seen only once. What was sequenced was osteosarcoma tumor tissue from the lung. The receptors come from a human donor with osteosarcoma.

Only a few counts were recorded for this clone. The V gene is TRBV27, the J gene TRBJ2-2; no firm D call. The CDR3 is made up of 15 amino acids. V gave up 3 bases and J gave up 2 bases, with 10 bases separating them. Germline assignment: CDR1 MNHEY and CDR2 SMNVEV (reference sequence). CDR3 nucleotides: TGTGCCAGCAGTTTTGTGCAGCCTAACACCGGGGAGCTGTTTTTT. It encodes CASSFVQPNTGELFF.

This rearrangement joins TRBV28 to TRBJ2-1; a possible D gene is TRBD2 (5 bases). The CDR3 sequence is 16 residues long. The germline gives CDR1 MDHEN, CDR2 SYDVKM. Trimming removed 3 bases from V and 10 bases from J, with 22 bases in between. CDR3 DNA sequence: TGTGCCAGCAGTTTGCCAGACTACCCAACGGGGTGCGAGCAGTTCTTC. Translation gives CASSLPDYPTGCEQFF. The full variable domain, with the rest looked up from reference TRBV28 and TRBJ2-1, is DVKVTQSSRYLVKRTGEKVFLECVQDMDHENMFWYRQDPGLGLRLIYFSYDVKMKEKGDIPEGYSVSREKKERFSLILESASTNQTSMYLCASSLPDYPTGCEQFFGPGTRLTVL.

The chain joins TRBV5-1 to TRBJ1-2; 11 nucleotides match TRBD1. The CDR3 contains 14 residues. Germline values: CDR1 SGHRS, CDR2 YFSETQ. The trim removed 4 bases at V and 6 bases at J, leaving 5 bases unmatched. The CDR3 sequence is CASSPPGQGDGYTF. DNA for the CDR3: TGCGCCAGCAGCCCCCCGGGACAGGGGGATGGCTACACCTTC.

This rearrangement joins TRBV6-1 to TRBJ1-1, with a weak D call TRBD1 (6 bases). Looked up from germline, CDR1 is MNHNS and CDR2 is SASEGT. Trimming removed 7 bases from V and 5 bases from J, with 8 bases in between. This CDR3 is built from 11 residues. CDR3 coding DNA: TGTGCCAGCATCCAGGGGACTGAAGCTTTCTTT. This codes for CASIQGTEAFF.

The rearrangement uses TRBV2 and TRBJ2-7; 7 bases line up with TRBD2. Trimming took 4 bases from V and 3 from J; bases not matched to a gene: 0. Germline CDR1 SNHLY, CDR2 FYNNEI. The CDR3 has 12 amino acids. The CDR3: CASSASGYEQYF. The CDR3 DNA reads as TGTGCCAGCAGTGCTAGCGGCTACGAGCAGTACTTC.

This clone was found once. The chain recombines TRBV2 with TRBJ1-2, with 8 bases matching TRBD1. Germline V gives CDR1 SNHLY, CDR2 FYNNEI. Unmatched junction bases numbered 10, after V lost 5 bases and J lost 8 bases. The length of the CDR3 is 14 residues. In nucleotides, the CDR3 is TGTGCCAGCAGTACGGACAGGGTGAAGGGCGGCTACACCTTC. Its protein is CASSTDRVKGGYTF.

Only a few counts were recorded for this clone. The J gene is TRBJ2-5, the V gene TRBV5-4; 9 nucleotides line up with TRBD1. The trim removed 2 bases at V and 3 bases at J, leaving 5 bases unmatched. This CDR3 spans 15 amino acids. Germline assignment: CDR1 SGHNT and CDR2 YYREEE (reference sequence). In nucleotides, the CDR3 is TGTGCCAGCAGCTTTAAGGGGGACAGGGAAGAGACCCAGTACTTC. This codes for CASSFKGDREETQYF.

This clone has only a few counts. This sequence joins TRBV7-9 and TRBJ2-5, with 7 bases aligning to TRBD2. CDR1 SEHNR and CDR2 FQNEAQ come from the germline V gene (reference sequence). V lost 4 bases and J lost 3; bases outside the gene matches: 5. The CDR3 runs 14 residues. CDR3 DNA sequence: TGTGCCAGCAGCTCAGGTGGGGGGGAAGAGACCCAGTACTTC. Translated, it gives CASSSGGGEETQYF.

The J gene is TRBJ2-1, the V gene TRBV5-1, with D unresolved. CDR3 length: 15 residues. The V and J ends lost 4 bases and 0 bases respectively, with 11 bases between them. Germline assignment: CDR1 SGHRS and CDR2 YFSETQ. The CDR3 coding sequence is TGCGCCAGCAGCAGAGCTCGGAGCTCCTACAATGAGCAGTTCTTC. Its protein product is CASSRARSSYNEQFF.

The V gene is TRBV11-2, the J gene TRBJ2-1, with a weak D call TRBD2 (6 bases). Trimming pared 4 bases from V and 7 bases from J, leaving 17 bases between. This CDR3 has 15 residues. Germline-derived CDR1 and CDR2 are SGHAT and FQNNGV. The CDR3, as DNA: TGTGCCAGCAGCTCCCCTACCGGGAGACAGAATGAGCAGTTCTTC. Its protein product is CASSSPTGRQNEQFF.

CDR3 in amino acids: CAWSTGQARAQYF. The CDR3 DNA reads TGTGCCTGGAGTACCGGACAGGCCCGGGCCCAGTACTTC. The genes are TRBV30 and TRBJ2-5; 7 bases map to TRBD1. Germline loops: CDR1 GTSNPN, CDR2 SVGIG (reference sequence). The J segment lost 9 bases and the V segment lost 2 bases, leaving 9 bases of the junction unmatched. The CDR3 is 13 residues long.

This chain connects TRBV7-9 to TRBJ2-7; TRBD2 matches at 10 bases. Germline CDR1 SEHNR, CDR2 FQNEAQ (reference sequence). Trimming removed 4 bases from V and 1 base from J; junction bases left unmatched: 4. This CDR3 has 15 residues. As DNA, the CDR3 is TGTGCCAGCAGCTCCGGGACTAGCGCTTCCTACGAGCAGTACTTC. The encoded protein is CASSSGTSASYEQYF.